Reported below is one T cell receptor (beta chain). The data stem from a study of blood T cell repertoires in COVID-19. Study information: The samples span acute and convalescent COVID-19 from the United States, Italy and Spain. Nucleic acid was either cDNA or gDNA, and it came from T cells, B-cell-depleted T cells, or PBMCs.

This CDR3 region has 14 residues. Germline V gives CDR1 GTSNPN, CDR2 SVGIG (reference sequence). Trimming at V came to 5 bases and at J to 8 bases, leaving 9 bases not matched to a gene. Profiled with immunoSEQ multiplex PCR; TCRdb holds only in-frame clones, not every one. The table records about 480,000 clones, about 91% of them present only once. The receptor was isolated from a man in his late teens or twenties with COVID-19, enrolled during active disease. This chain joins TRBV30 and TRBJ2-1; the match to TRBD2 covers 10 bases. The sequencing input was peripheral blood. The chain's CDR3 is CAWRRGLALDEQFF. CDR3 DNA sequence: TGTGCCTGGCGGAGGGGACTAGCGCTGGATGAGCAGTTCTTC. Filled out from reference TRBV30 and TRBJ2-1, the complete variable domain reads SQTIHQWPATLVQPVGSPLSLECTVEGTSNPNLYWYRQAAGRGLQLLFYSVGIGQISSEVPQNLSASRPQDRQFILSSKKLLLSDSGFYLCAWRRGLALDEQFFGPGTRLTVL.